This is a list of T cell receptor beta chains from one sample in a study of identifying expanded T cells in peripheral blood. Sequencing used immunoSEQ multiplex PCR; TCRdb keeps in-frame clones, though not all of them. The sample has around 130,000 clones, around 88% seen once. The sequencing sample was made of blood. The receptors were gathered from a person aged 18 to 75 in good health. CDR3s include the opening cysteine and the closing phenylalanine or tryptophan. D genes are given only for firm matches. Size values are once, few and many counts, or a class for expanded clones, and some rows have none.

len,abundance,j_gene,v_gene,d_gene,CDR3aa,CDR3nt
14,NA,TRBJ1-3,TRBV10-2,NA,CASSSQGTGNTIYF,TGCGCCAGCAGTTCACAGGGTACTGGAAACACCATATATTTT
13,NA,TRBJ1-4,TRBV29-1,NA,CSVDGGVNEKLFF,TGCAGCGTTGACGGGGGTGTCAATGAAAAACTGTTTTTT
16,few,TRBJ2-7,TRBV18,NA,CASSPPFTQGTYEQYF,TGTGCCAGCTCACCGCCGTTCACACAGGGTACCTACGAGCAGTACTTC
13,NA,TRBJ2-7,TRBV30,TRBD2,CAWSDAGGYEQYF,TGTGCCTGGAGTGATGCGGGGGGCTACGAGCAGTACTTC
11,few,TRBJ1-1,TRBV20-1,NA,CSARDGWGAFF,TGCAGTGCTAGAGACGGTTGGGGCGCTTTCTTT
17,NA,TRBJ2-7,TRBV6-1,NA,CASSDFSPPSYSYEQYF,TGTGCCAGCAGTGATTTTAGCCCCCCATCGTACTCCTACGAGCAGTACTTC
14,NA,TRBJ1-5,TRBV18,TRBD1,CASSPGQGPEPQHF,TGTGCCAGCTCACCGGGACAGGGTCCAGAGCCCCAGCATTTT
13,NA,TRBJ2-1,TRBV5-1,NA,CASSLDQDSEQFF,TGCGCCAGCAGCTTGGACCAAGATAGTGAGCAGTTCTTC
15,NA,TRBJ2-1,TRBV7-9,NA,CASSSDFHSYNEQFF,TGTGCCAGCAGCTCGGACTTCCATTCCTACAATGAGCAGTTCTTC
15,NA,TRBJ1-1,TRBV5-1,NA,CASSLSGLVNTEAFF,TGCGCCAGCAGCTTGTCAGGCCTTGTTAACACTGAAGCTTTCTTT
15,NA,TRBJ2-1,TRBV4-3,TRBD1,CASSQGPTGATEQFF,TGCGCCAGCAGCCAAGGACCAACAGGGGCTACTGAGCAGTTCTTC
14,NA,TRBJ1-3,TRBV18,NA,CASSTESSGNTIYF,TGTGCCAGCTCAACCGAAAGCTCTGGAAACACCATATATTTT
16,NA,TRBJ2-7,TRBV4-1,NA,CASSQLGGQLAYEQYF,TGCGCCAGCAGCCAACTGGGGGGCCAACTAGCCTACGAGCAGTACTTC
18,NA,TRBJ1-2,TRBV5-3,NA,CARSYSGGPDSSNYGYTF,TGTGCCAGAAGCTACTCCGGTGGACCCGACAGTTCCAACTATGGCTACACCTTC
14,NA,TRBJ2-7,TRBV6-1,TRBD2,CASSAGGLVNEQYF,TGTGCCAGCAGTGCGGGAGGGTTAGTCAACGAGCAGTACTTC
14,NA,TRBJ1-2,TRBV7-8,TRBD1,CASSTGQGAYGYTF,TGTGCCAGCAGCACTGGACAGGGGGCTTATGGCTACACCTTC
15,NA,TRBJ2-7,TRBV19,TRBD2,CASSIEVAGDYEQYF,TGTGCCAGTAGTATAGAGGTAGCGGGGGACTACGAGCAGTACTTC
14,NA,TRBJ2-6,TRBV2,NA,CASSDERGANVLTF,TGTGCCAGCAGTGATGAGAGGGGGGCCAACGTCCTGACTTTC
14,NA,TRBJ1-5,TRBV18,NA,CASSPQGSNQPQHF,TGTGCCAGCTCACCACAGGGGTCCAATCAGCCCCAGCATTTT
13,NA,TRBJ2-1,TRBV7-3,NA,CASSLSRNDEQFF,TGTGCCAGCAGCTTAAGTAGAAACGATGAGCAGTTCTTC
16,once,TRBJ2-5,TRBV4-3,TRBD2,CASSQALAGGWETQYF,TGCGCCAGCAGCCAAGCCCTAGCGGGGGGGTGGGAGACCCAGTACTTC
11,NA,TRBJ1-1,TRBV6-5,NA,CASRVNTEAFF,TGTGCCAGCAGGGTAAATACTGAAGCTTTCTTT
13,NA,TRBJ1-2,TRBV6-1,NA,CASISKSNYGYTF,TGTGCCAGCATATCGAAGTCTAACTATGGCTACACCTTC
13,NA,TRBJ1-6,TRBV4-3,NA,CASSRFGNSPLHF,TGCGCCAGCAGCCGTTTCGGGAATTCACCCCTCCACTTT
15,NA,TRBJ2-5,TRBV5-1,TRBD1,CASSLGGTAQETQYF,TGCGCCAGCAGCTTGGGAGGGACAGCCCAAGAGACCCAGTACTTC
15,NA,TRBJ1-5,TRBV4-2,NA,CASSQVTVRGQPQHF,TGTGCCAGCAGCCAGGTTACAGTACGAGGGCAGCCCCAGCATTTT
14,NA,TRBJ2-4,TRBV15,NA,CATSRREGENIQYF,TGTGCCACCAGCAGGAGGGAGGGGGAAAACATTCAGTACTTC
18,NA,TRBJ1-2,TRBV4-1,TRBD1,CASSLHTGDKTHNYGYTF,TGCGCCAGCAGCCTACACACAGGGGACAAAACGCACAACTATGGCTACACCTTC
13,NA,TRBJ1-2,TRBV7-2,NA,CASSFYIPGGYTF,TGTGCCAGCAGCTTTTACATCCCGGGGGGCTACACCTTC
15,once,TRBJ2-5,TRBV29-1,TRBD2,CSVNPRTSGEETQYF,TGCAGCGTTAATCCCCGGACTAGCGGAGAAGAGACCCAGTACTTC
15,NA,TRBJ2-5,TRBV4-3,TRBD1,CASSQGTGGAETQYF,TGCGCCAGCAGCCAAGGGACAGGGGGCGCGGAGACCCAGTACTTC